This TCR beta chain was captured in a study of blood T cell repertoires in COVID-19. The CDR3 has 17 residues. V was shortened by 4 bases and J by 1 base, with 17 bases between the two germline ends. Per the germline V gene, CDR1 is LGHDT and CDR2 is YNNKEL (reference sequence). The assay was immunoSEQ multiplex PCR, and TCRdb's table has in-frame clones only and misses some. Of 110,000 or so clones in the sample, around 80% are singletons; the top ten hold about 6.6%. This sequence joins TRBV3-1 (or the pseudogene TRBV3-2) and TRBJ2-1; the D gene is possibly TRBD2 (6 bases). The receptor comes from a man between 65 and 85 years old with acute or convalescent COVID-19. The sample consisted of peripheral blood. In DNA form, the CDR3 reads TGTGCCAGCAGCCTGGCCACCGGGACTCTATCCTACAATGAGCAGTTCTTC. Its protein is CASSLATGTLSYNEQFF.